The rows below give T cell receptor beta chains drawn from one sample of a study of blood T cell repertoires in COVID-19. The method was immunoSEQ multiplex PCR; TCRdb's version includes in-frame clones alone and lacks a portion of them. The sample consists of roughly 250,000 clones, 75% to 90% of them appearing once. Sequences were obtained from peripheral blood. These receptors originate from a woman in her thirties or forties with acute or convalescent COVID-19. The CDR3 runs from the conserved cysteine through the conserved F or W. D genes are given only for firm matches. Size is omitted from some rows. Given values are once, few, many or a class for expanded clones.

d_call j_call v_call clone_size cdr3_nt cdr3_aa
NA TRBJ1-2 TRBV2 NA TGTGCCAGCACTCCGCAGGGCTATGGCTACACCTTC CASTPQGYGYTF
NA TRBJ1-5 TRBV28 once TGTGCCAGCAGTCTCAGACGGGGATCCCAGCCCCAGCATTTT CASSLRRGSQPQHF
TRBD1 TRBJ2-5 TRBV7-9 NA TGTGCCAGCAGCACGAGAGGACAGGGATGGGAGACCCAGTACTTC CASSTRGQGWETQYF
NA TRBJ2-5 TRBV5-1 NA TGCGCCAGCAGCGACAACCAAGAGACCCAGTACTTC CASSDNQETQYF
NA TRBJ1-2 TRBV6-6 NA TGTGCCAGCAGCCCCAACGGGGGCTATGGCTACACCTTC CASSPNGGYGYTF
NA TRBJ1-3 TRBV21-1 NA TGTGCCAGCAGCGGGGGACAGGGGTTTTCTGGAAACACCATATATTTT CASSGGQGFSGNTIYF
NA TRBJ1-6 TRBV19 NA TGTGCCAGTACCCCGTTCTGGCAGAATAATTCACCCCTCCACTTT CASTPFWQNNSPLHF
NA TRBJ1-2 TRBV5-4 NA TGTGCCAGCAGCTTCGGGGGAGCTGGTGGCTACACCTTC CASSFGGAGGYTF
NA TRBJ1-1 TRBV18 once TGTGCCAGCTCACCTTCGTTGGAGTCGAGCACTGAAGCTTTCTTT CASSPSLESSTEAFF
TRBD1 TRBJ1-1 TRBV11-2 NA TGTGCCAGCAGCTTAGGACAGGGTGTGGGCACTGAAGCTTTCTTT CASSLGQGVGTEAFF
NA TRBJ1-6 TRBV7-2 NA TGTGCCAGCAGCTTAATTCAGGGGTGGTCCTATAATTCACCCCTCCACTTT CASSLIQGWSYNSPLHF
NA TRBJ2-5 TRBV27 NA TGTGCCAGCAGTTTATTCGGGGGGCCTAAAGAGACCCAGTACTTC CASSLFGGPKETQYF